This TCR beta chain is from a study of T cells after somatic rescue of genetic block. Sequencing used immunoSEQ multiplex PCR; TCRdb keeps in-frame clones, though not all of them. The sample has about 14,000 clones, approximately 75% seen once. The CDR3 length is 18 residues. CDR1 is LGHNA, CDR2 YNFKEQ, per germline. The V gene end was trimmed by 3 bases and the J gene end by 0 bases; junction bases not matched to a gene: 7. In this sample, this clone turned up once. The chain uses TRBV4-2 and TRBJ1-5; TRBD1 aligns across 11 bases. Sample: peripheral blood mononuclear cells (PBMCs). The TCR originated in a man aged 18-30 years. CDR3 protein: CASSQWTGGHYSNQPQHF. The CDR3 bases are TGTGCCAGCAGCCAGTGGACAGGGGGCCATTATAGCAATCAGCCCCAGCATTTT.